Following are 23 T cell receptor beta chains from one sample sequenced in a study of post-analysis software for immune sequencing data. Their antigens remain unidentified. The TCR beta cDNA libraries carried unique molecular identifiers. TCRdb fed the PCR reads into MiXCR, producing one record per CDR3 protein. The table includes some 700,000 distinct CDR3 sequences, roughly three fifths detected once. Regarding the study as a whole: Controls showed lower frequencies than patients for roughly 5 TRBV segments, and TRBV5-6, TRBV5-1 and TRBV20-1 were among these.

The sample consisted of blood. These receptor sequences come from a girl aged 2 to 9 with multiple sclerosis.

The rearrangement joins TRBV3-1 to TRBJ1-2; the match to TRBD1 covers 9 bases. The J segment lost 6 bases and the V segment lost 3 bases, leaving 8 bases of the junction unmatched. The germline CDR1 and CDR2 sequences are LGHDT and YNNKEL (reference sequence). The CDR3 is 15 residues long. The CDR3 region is CASSHPGQGVHGYTF. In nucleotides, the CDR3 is TGTGCCAGCAGCCACCCGGGACAGGGAGTACATGGCTACACCTTC. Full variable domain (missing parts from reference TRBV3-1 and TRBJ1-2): DTAVSQTPKYLVTQMGNDKSIKCEQNLGHDTMYWYKQDSKKFLKIMFSYNNKELIINETVPNRFSPKSPDKAHLNLHINSLELGDSAVYFCASSHPGQGVHGYTFGSGTRLTVV.

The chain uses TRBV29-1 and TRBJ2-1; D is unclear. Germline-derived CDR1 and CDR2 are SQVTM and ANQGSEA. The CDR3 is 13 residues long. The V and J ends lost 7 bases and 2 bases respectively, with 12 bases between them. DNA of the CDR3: TGCAGCGCCCAAGCCGAGACCTACAATGAGCAGTTCTTC. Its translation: CSAQAETYNEQFF.

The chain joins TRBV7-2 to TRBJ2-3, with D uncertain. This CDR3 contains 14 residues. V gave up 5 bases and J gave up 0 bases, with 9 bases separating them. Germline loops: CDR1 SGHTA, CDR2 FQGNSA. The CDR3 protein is CASSVGRSTDTQYF. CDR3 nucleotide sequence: TGTGCCAGCAGCGTCGGGCGTAGCACAGATACGCAGTATTTT.

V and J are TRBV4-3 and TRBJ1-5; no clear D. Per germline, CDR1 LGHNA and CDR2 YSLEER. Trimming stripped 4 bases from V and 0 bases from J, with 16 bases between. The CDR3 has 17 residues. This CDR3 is CASSPLRVPYSNQPQHF. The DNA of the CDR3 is TGCGCCAGCAGCCCGTTGAGGGTCCCGTATAGCAATCAGCCCCAGCATTTT.

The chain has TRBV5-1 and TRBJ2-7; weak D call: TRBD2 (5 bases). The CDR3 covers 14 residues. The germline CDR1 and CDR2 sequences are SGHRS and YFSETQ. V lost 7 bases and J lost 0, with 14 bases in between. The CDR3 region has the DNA TGCGCCAGCGGGAAAGCGGAGACCTCCTACGAGCAGTACTTC. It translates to CASGKAETSYEQYF.

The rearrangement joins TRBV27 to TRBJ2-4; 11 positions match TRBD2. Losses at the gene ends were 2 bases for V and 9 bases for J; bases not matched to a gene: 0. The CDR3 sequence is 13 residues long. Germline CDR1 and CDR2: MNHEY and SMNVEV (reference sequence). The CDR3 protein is CASSLGTSGIQYF. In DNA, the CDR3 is TGTGCCAGCAGTTTAGGGACTAGCGGCATTCAGTACTTC.

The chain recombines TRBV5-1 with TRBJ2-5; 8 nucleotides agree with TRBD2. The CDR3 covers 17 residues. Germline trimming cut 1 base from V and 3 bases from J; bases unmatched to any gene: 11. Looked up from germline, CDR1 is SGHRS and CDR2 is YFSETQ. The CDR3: CASSLLRGGGSEETQYF. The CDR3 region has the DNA TGCGCCAGCAGCTTGTTACGGGGGGGCGGATCAGAAGAGACCCAGTACTTC. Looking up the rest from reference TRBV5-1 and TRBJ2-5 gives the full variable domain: KAGVTQTPRYLIKTRGQQVTLSCSPISGHRSVSWYQQTPGQGLQFLFEYFSETQRNKGNFPGRFSGRQFSNSRSEMNVSTLELGDSALYLCASSLLRGGGSEETQYFGPGTRLLVL.

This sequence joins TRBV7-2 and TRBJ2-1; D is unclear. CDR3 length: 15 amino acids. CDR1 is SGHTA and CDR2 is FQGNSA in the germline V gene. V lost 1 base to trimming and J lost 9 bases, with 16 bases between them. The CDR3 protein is CASSLVIQGIGEQFF. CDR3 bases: TGTGCCAGCAGCTTAGTTATACAAGGGATTGGTGAGCAGTTCTTC.

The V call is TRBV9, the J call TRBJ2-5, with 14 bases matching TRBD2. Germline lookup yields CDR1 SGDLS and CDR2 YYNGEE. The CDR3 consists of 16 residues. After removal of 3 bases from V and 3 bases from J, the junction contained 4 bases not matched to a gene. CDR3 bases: TGTGCCAGCAGCGCACCGGGACTAGCGGGGGAAGAGACCCAGTACTTC. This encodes CASSAPGLAGEETQYF.

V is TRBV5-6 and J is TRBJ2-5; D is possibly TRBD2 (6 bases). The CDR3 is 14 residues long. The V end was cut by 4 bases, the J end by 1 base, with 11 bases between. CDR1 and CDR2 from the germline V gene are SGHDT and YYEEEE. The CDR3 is CASSPGGTQETQYF. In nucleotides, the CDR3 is TGTGCCAGCAGCCCTGGCGGGACCCAAGAGACCCAGTACTTC.

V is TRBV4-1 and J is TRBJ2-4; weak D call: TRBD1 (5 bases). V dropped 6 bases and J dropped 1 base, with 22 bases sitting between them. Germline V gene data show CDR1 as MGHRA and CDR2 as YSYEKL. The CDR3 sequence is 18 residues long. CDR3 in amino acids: CASSWGQGGLLAKNIQYF. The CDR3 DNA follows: TGCGCCAGCAGTTGGGGTCAGGGTGGGTTGTTGGCCAAAAACATTCAGTACTTC.

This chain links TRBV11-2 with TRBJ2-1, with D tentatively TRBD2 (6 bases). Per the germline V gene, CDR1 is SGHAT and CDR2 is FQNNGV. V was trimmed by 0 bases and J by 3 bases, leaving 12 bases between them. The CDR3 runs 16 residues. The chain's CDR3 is CASSLEGGVLYNEQFF. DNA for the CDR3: TGTGCCAGCAGCTTAGAAGGCGGGGTACTCTACAATGAGCAGTTCTTC.

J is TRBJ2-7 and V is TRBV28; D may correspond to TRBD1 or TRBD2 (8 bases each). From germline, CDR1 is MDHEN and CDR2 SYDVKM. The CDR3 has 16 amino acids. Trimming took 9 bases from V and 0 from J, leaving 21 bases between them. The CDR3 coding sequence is TGTGCCAGGCGGACAGGGACTAGTCCTAGCTCCTACGAGCAGTACTTC. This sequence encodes CARRTGTSPSSYEQYF.

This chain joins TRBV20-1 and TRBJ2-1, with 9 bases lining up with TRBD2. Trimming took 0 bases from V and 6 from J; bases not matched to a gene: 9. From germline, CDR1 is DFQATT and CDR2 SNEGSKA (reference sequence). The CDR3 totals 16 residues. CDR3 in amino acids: CSARDPVGTSPNEQFF. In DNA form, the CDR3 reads TGCAGTGCTAGAGACCCCGTCGGGACTAGCCCCAATGAGCAGTTCTTC.

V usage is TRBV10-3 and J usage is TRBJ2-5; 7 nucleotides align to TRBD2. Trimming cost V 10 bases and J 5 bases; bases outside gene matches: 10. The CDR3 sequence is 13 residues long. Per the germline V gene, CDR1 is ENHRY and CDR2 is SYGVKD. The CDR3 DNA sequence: TGTGCCACCCAAACTAGCGTGGAGGAGACCCAGTACTTC. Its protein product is CATQTSVEETQYF.

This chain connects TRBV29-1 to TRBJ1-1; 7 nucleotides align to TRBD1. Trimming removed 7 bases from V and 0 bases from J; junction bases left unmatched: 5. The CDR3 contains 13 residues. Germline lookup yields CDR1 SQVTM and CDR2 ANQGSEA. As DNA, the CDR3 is TGCAGCGCCTCGACAGGGATGAACACTGAAGCTTTCTTT. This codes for CSASTGMNTEAFF.

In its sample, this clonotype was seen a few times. CDR3 protein: CASSQQEGATSGYYNEQFF. CDR3 sequence (DNA): TGTGCCAGCAGCCAGCAAGAGGGGGCGACTAGCGGTTACTACAATGAGCAGTTCTTC. The gene calls are TRBV4-2 and TRBJ2-1; 9 nucleotides align to TRBD2. Unmatched junction bases numbered 15, after V lost 3 bases and J lost 3 bases. Germline assignment: CDR1 LGHNA and CDR2 YNFKEQ. This CDR3 region has 19 residues.

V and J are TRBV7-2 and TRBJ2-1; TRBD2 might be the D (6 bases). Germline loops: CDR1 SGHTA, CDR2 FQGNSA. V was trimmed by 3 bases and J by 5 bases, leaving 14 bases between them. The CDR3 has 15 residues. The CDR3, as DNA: TGTGCCAGCAGCTTTCCCTCCGCGGGGCACAATGAGCAGTTCTTC. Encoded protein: CASSFPSAGHNEQFF.

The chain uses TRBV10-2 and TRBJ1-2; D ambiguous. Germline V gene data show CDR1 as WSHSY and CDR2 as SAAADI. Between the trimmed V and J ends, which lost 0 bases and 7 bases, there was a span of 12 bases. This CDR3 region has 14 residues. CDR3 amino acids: CASSESQGDGGYTF. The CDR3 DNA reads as TGCGCCAGCAGTGAGTCACAAGGAGATGGTGGCTACACCTTC.

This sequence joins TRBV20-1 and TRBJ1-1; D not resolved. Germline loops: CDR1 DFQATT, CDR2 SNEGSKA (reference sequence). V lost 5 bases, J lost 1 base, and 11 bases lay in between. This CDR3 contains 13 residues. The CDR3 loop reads CSAPRNGNTEAFF. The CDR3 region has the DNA TGCAGTGCTCCCCGGAACGGGAACACTGAAGCTTTCTTT.

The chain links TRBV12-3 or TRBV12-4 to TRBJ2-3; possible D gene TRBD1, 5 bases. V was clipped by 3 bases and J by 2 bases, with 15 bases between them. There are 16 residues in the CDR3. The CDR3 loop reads CASSFRGKGYTDTQYF. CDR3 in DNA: TGTGCCAGCAGTTTTAGGGGCAAGGGGTACACAGATACGCAGTATTTT.

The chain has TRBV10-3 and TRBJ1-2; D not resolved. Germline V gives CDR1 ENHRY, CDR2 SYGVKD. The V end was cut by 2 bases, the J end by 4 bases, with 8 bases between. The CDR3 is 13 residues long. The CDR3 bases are TGTGCCATCAGTGAGCGTAGGAGCTATGGCTACACCTTC. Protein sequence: CAISERRSYGYTF.

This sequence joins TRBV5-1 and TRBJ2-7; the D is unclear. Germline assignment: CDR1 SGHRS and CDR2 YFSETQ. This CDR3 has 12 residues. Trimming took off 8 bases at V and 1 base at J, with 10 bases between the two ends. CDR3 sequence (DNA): TGCGCCAGTAAAGACGGATCCTACGAGCAGTACTTC. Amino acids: CASKDGSYEQYF.